The 32 T cell receptor beta chains below come from one sample, sequenced in a study of blood T cell repertoires in COVID-19. Some clones are missing from TCRdb's copy, which holds only in-frame ones; the method was immunoSEQ multiplex PCR. The sample lists some 150,000 clones; around 87% were seen once. The sample consisted of peripheral blood. The source is a man aged 50 or older with active COVID-19.

The rearrangement links TRBV27 to TRBJ2-7; 9 positions match TRBD1. The germline gives CDR1 MNHEY, CDR2 SMNVEV (reference sequence). After removal of 0 bases from V and 2 bases from J, the junction contained 2 bases not matched to a gene. The CDR3 consists of 15 residues. The chain's CDR3 is CASSLSGQGPYEQYF. The CDR3 DNA reads TGTGCCAGCAGTTTATCGGGACAGGGCCCCTACGAGCAGTACTTC.

CDR3 sequence reads: CASSVTGGGNQPQHF. The DNA for the CDR3 is TGTGCCAGCAGCGTTACAGGGGGTGGGAATCAGCCCCAGCATTTT. The genes are TRBV3-1 (or the pseudogene TRBV3-2) and TRBJ1-5, with TRBD1 matching over 8 bases. Germline V CDR1 and CDR2: LGHDT, YNNKEL (reference sequence). Trimming took 5 bases from V and 4 from J; bases not matched to a gene: 7. The CDR3 loop spans 15 amino acids.

V usage is TRBV19 and J usage is TRBJ2-3; 7 bases are shared with TRBD2. This CDR3 is 17 amino acids long. The junction had 10 bases not matched to a gene; V was cut back by 1 base and J by 3 bases. Germline V gene sequence: CDR1 LNHDA, CDR2 SQIVND (reference sequence). CDR3 in amino acids: CASSIGGGGGGTDTQYF. In DNA form, the CDR3 reads TGTGCCAGTAGTATAGGAGGCGGCGGCGGGGGAACAGATACGCAGTATTTT.

The V call is TRBV5-1, the J call TRBJ2-5; 7 bases match TRBD1. The ends lost 4 bases at V and 2 bases at J; junction bases unmatched: 2. From germline, CDR1 is SGHRS and CDR2 YFSETQ. CDR3 length equals 13 residues. CDR3 amino acids: CASSRTGQETQYF. The CDR3 DNA reads as TGCGCCAGCAGCCGGACAGGACAAGAGACCCAGTACTTC.

The CDR3 loop is CASSPLTAANTGELFF. Here the CDR3 DNA reads TGTGCCAGCAGCCCACTTACAGCTGCGAACACCGGGGAGCTGTTTTTT. The rearrangement joins TRBV11-2 to TRBJ2-2, with D hard to call. The V and J ends lost 5 bases and 0 bases respectively, with 13 bases between them. The CDR3 runs 16 residues. CDR1 and CDR2 (germline): SGHAT, FQNNGV.

J is TRBJ2-1 and V is TRBV7-2, with D possibly matching TRBD2 (6 bases). CDR1 SGHTA and CDR2 FQGNSA come from the germline V gene. This CDR3 contains 15 residues. Trimming left V 1 base short and J 3 bases short, with 10 bases between. CDR3: CASSLDGTLYNEQFF. The CDR3 nucleotides read TGTGCCAGCAGCTTAGATGGGACTCTCTACAATGAGCAGTTCTTC.

The chain employs TRBV7-9 and TRBJ1-5; 7 bases agree with TRBD1. CDR1 SEHNR and CDR2 FQNEAQ come from the germline V gene (reference sequence). Unmatched junction bases numbered 7, after V lost 5 bases and J lost 0 bases. The CDR3 is 16 amino acids. The CDR3 sequence: CASSPGQFNSNQPQHF. The DNA for the CDR3 is TGTGCCAGCAGCCCGGGACAGTTCAATAGCAATCAGCCCCAGCATTTT.

This clone is a singleton in its sample. The chain has TRBV19 and TRBJ1-5; D is undetermined. Trimming stripped 7 bases from V and 0 bases from J, with 13 bases between. Germline-derived CDR1 and CDR2 are LNHDA and SQIVND (reference sequence). CDR3 size: 15 residues. CDR3 residues: CASTSTLYSNQPQHF. CDR3 nucleotides: TGTGCCAGTACCTCAACACTATATAGCAATCAGCCCCAGCATTTT. Complete variable domain (other parts from reference TRBV19 and TRBJ1-5): DGGITQSPKYLFRKEGQNVTLSCEQNLNHDAMYWYRQDPGQGLRLIYYSQIVNDFQKGDIAEGYSVSREKKESFPLTVTSAQKNPTAFYLCASTSTLYSNQPQHFGDGTRLSIL.

A note on this clone: Distinct nucleotide sequences in the sample also encode this CDR3. V gene TRBV19 combines with J gene TRBJ1-5; weak D call: TRBD1 (5 bases). Germline CDR1 reads LNHDA; CDR2 reads SQIVND (reference sequence). This CDR3 spans 14 amino acids. V was shortened by 5 bases and J by 4 bases, with 12 bases between the two germline ends. CDR3 DNA: TGTGCCAGTAGTGGGACGGGGGGGAATCAGCCCCAGCATTTT. Protein: CASSGTGGNQPQHF.

V and J are TRBV11-2 and TRBJ2-5; D perhaps matches TRBD1 (7 bases). V was pared by 3 bases and J by 4 bases, with 24 bases between. The V gene's germline CDR1 is SGHAT and CDR2 FQNNGV. The CDR3 contains 18 residues. CDR3 residues: CASSFPPRRQGGGETQYF. The CDR3 nucleotides are TGTGCCAGCAGCTTCCCCCCGAGACGTCAGGGGGGAGGAGAGACCCAGTACTTC.

This chain joins TRBV6-1 and TRBJ2-1; TRBD2 matches at 9 bases. The CDR3 length is 15 residues. Germline values: CDR1 MNHNS, CDR2 SASEGT. V lost 8 bases, J lost 4 bases, and 9 bases stayed unmatched. The CDR3 DNA reads TGTGCCAGCTCGCGCGGGGGGGCCGCGTACAATGAGCAGTTCTTC. It codes for CASSRGGAAYNEQFF.

The chain uses TRBV3-1 (or the pseudogene TRBV3-2) and TRBJ2-5; D perhaps matches TRBD2 (5 bases). The CDR3 spans 16 residues. Trimming pared 0 bases from V and 1 base from J, leaving 12 bases between. Per germline, CDR1 LGHDT and CDR2 YNNKEL (reference sequence). CDR3 in amino acids: CASSQDSPSLQETQYF. Here the CDR3 DNA reads TGTGCCAGCAGCCAAGATTCCCCTAGCCTCCAAGAGACCCAGTACTTC.

The gene calls are TRBV5-1 and TRBJ2-1, with 12 bases matching TRBD2. The germline gives CDR1 SGHRS, CDR2 YFSETQ. V lost 6 bases, J lost 10 bases, and 11 bases stayed unmatched. The CDR3 has 15 residues. CDR3 residues: CASTAGTSGLMEQFF. CDR3 coding DNA: TGCGCCAGCACCGCCGGGACTAGCGGGCTAATGGAGCAGTTCTTC.

This clone was observed a handful of times. V usage is TRBV6-6 and J usage is TRBJ1-3, with D maybe TRBD1 (5 bases). Germline V CDR1 and CDR2: MNHNY, SVGAGI (reference sequence). The V and J ends lost 6 bases and 6 bases respectively, with 24 bases between them. The CDR3 runs 17 residues. The chain's CDR3 is CASRRAALGLGQNTIYF. CDR3 in DNA: TGTGCCAGCAGACGAGCCGCGCTCGGGTTAGGACAAAACACCATATATTTT.

This clone was detected only once. The CDR3 DNA follows: TGTGCCACCAGCAGGAAGGCCAGGACTTCCTCTGGGGCCAACGTCCTGACTTTC. Residues: CATSRKARTSSGANVLTF. This rearrangement joins TRBV15 to TRBJ2-6, with D tentatively TRBD2 (5 bases). Trimming stripped 3 bases from V and 0 bases from J, with 15 bases between. Germline loops: CDR1 LNHNV, CDR2 YYDKDF (reference sequence). The CDR3 consists of 18 residues.

J is TRBJ2-3 and V is TRBV11-3, with D tentatively TRBD2 (6 bases). The V end lost 5 bases, the J end lost 2 bases, and 17 bases lay between the germline ends. The CDR3 length is 16 residues. Germline CDR1 reads SGHNT; CDR2 reads YENEEA. Here the CDR3 DNA reads TGTGCCAGCAGCCGAACGCGGGGAGGTTACACAGATACGCAGTATTTT. It is translated as CASSRTRGGYTDTQYF.

This chain uses TRBV21-1 with TRBJ1-5. TRBV21-1 is a recognized pseudogene. The CDR3 loop spans 15 amino acids. The CDR3: CASSRNRDSNQPQHF. CDR3 nucleotide sequence: TGTGCCAGCAGCAGGAATCGGGATAGCAATCAGCCCCAGCATTTT.

The V and J genes are TRBV10-3 and TRBJ2-3; D unresolved. Germline lookup yields CDR1 ENHRY and CDR2 SYGVKD. This CDR3 has 12 residues. The V and J ends lost 5 bases and 0 bases respectively, with 3 bases between them. The CDR3, as DNA: TGTGCCATCAGTTTAAGCACAGATACGCAGTATTTT. Translation gives CAISLSTDTQYF.

The chain recombines TRBV3-1 (or the pseudogene TRBV3-2) with TRBJ1-2; 7 positions agree with TRBD1. The CDR3 extends over 14 amino acids. Germline assignment: CDR1 LGHDT and CDR2 YNNKEL (reference sequence). The V gene end was trimmed by 5 bases and the J gene end by 8 bases; junction bases not matched to a gene: 11. The CDR3 sequence is CASSTPGGFWGYTF. The CDR3 nucleotides are TGTGCCAGCAGCACCCCAGGGGGATTCTGGGGCTACACCTTC.

This clone has more than one count but fewer than ten. The chain couples TRBV2 to TRBJ2-7, with 9 bases matching TRBD1. Germline V gives CDR1 SNHLY, CDR2 FYNNEI. V dropped 5 bases and J dropped 11; count of bases not matched to a gene: 7. The CDR3 consists of 12 residues. The CDR3 reads CASSPRTGVEYF. The CDR3 DNA follows: TGTGCCAGCAGTCCTAGGACAGGGGTAGAGTACTTC.

The chain links TRBV25-1 to TRBJ1-5, with a tentative D call TRBD1 (6 bases). This CDR3 contains 16 residues. Germline CDR1 and CDR2: MGHDK and SYGVNS. Trimming cost V 3 bases and J 2 bases, with 14 bases left between them. CDR3 region: CASSDSQGVGNQPQHF. The CDR3 bases are TGTGCCAGCAGTGATTCACAGGGAGTAGGCAATCAGCCCCAGCATTTT.

This sequence joins TRBV30 and TRBJ1-3; perhaps TRBD1 as D (5 bases). CDR3 length equals 15 residues. Per the germline V gene, CDR1 is GTSNPN and CDR2 is SVGIG (reference sequence). Trimming pared 0 bases from V and 0 bases from J, leaving 9 bases between. CDR3 in amino acids: CAWSVGASSGNTIYF. The CDR3 DNA reads TGTGCCTGGAGTGTTGGGGCCTCCTCTGGAAACACCATATATTTT. Full variable domain (remainder filled in from reference TRBV30 and TRBJ1-3): SQTIHQWPATLVQPVGSPLSLECTVEGTSNPNLYWYRQAAGRGLQLLFYSVGIGQISSEVPQNLSASRPQDRQFILSSKKLLLSDSGFYLCAWSVGASSGNTIYFGEGSWLTVV.

This clone was recorded once. DNA of the CDR3: TGCGCCAGCAGCTTACAGGGGGCGCAGGGCTGGAATGGCTACACCTTC. Translation: CASSLQGAQGWNGYTF. The chain couples TRBV5-1 to TRBJ1-2; 9 nucleotides match TRBD1. Germline V CDR1 and CDR2: SGHRS, YFSETQ. The CDR3 length is 16 residues. The V segment lost 2 bases and the J segment 6 bases; nucleotides outside the gene matches: 11. The full variable domain, with the rest looked up from reference TRBV5-1 and TRBJ1-2, is KAGVTQTPRYLIKTRGQQVTLSCSPISGHRSVSWYQQTPGQGLQFLFEYFSETQRNKGNFPGRFSGRQFSNSRSEMNVSTLELGDSALYLCASSLQGAQGWNGYTFGSGTRLTVV.

This chain connects TRBV3-1 (or the pseudogene TRBV3-2) to TRBJ2-2; D possibly corresponds to TRBD1 (6 bases). Germline V gives CDR1 LGHDT, CDR2 YNNKEL (reference sequence). The CDR3 runs to 15 residues. Trimming shortened V by 2 bases and J by 4 bases, and 11 bases separated the two germline ends. Here the CDR3 DNA reads TGTGCCAGCAGCCAACGACAGGTCGGCACCGGGGAGCTGTTTTTT. It is translated as CASSQRQVGTGELFF.

This sequence joins TRBV12-5 and TRBJ2-3; 9 bases are a match to TRBD2. Germline V lookup: CDR1 LGHNT, CDR2 FRNRAP. This CDR3 region has 14 residues. Germline trimming cut 6 bases from V and 6 bases from J; bases unmatched to any gene: 7. The CDR3 loop reads CASGLAGHFDTQYF. The CDR3 coding sequence is TGTGCTAGTGGCCTAGCGGGGCATTTTGATACGCAGTATTTT.

V and J are TRBV6-6 and TRBJ2-3; TRBD1 matches 12 bases. Germline CDR1 reads MNHNY; CDR2 reads SVGAGI (reference sequence). V lost 5 bases, J lost 4 bases, and 4 bases stayed unmatched. CDR3 length equals 15 residues. As DNA, the CDR3 is TGTGCCAGCAGTCCGGGACAGGGGGCGGCAGATACGCAGTATTTT. Translated, it gives CASSPGQGAADTQYF.

This clone was counted a few times. The chain is built from TRBV15 and TRBJ1-1; 7 bases line up with TRBD1. The germline V gene has CDR1 LNHNV and CDR2 YYDKDF (reference sequence). This CDR3 contains 14 residues. V shed 3 bases, J shed 8 bases, and the junction held 9 bases outside the gene matches. The CDR3 loop reads CATSSRTGRTEAFF. CDR3 coding DNA: TGTGCCACCAGCAGCCGGACAGGACGGACCGAAGCTTTCTTT. Based on the CDR3 plus reference TRBV15 and TRBJ1-1, the full variable domain is DAMVIQNPRYQVTQFGKPVTLSCSQTLNHNVMYWYQQKSSQAPKLLFHYYDKDFNNEADTPDNFQSRRPNTSFCFLDIRSPGLGDTAMYLCATSSRTGRTEAFFGQGTRLTVV.

V is TRBV18 and J is TRBJ1-1, with 7 bases lining up with TRBD1. V shed 9 bases and J 5 bases; nucleotides not matched to a gene: 9. Germline loops: CDR1 KGHSH, CDR2 LQKENI. The CDR3 covers 13 residues. CDR3 amino acids: CASRPTGETEAFF. The CDR3 DNA is TGTGCCAGTCGACCAACAGGGGAAACTGAAGCTTTCTTT. Together with reference TRBV18 and TRBJ1-1, the CDR3 gives the full variable domain: NAGVMQNPRHLVRRRGQEARLRCSPMKGHSHVYWYRQLPEEGLKFMVYLQKENIIDESGMPKERFSAEFPKEGPSILRIQQVVRGDSAAYFCASRPTGETEAFFGQGTRLTVV.

The V and J genes are TRBV11-2 and TRBJ2-7; 7 bases line up with TRBD1. The CDR3 runs to 16 residues. Germline V lookup: CDR1 SGHAT, CDR2 FQNNGV. With 0 bases clipped from V and 3 bases from J, the junction kept 8 bases outside the gene matches. In DNA form, the CDR3 reads TGTGCCAGCAGCTTAGATACGGACAGGTGGGACTACGAGCAGTACTTC. Protein sequence: CASSLDTDRWDYEQYF.

The V call is TRBV4-1, the J call TRBJ2-3; a possible D gene is TRBD2 (7 bases). The CDR3 loop spans 15 amino acids. Germline V gene sequence: CDR1 MGHRA, CDR2 YSYEKL. The V end was cut by 5 bases, the J end by 6 bases, with 18 bases between. In DNA form, the CDR3 reads TGCGCCAGCAGCGATCGGGGGGCCCGTATTGATACGCAGTATTTT. This gives the protein CASSDRGARIDTQYF.

The chain couples TRBV11-2 to TRBJ2-5, with TRBD1 matching 7 bases. This CDR3 comprises 16 residues. CDR1 and CDR2 from the germline V gene are SGHAT and FQNNGV. V shed 2 bases and J 5 bases; nucleotides not matched to a gene: 11. This CDR3 is CASSLSLTGVQETQYF. In nucleotides, the CDR3 is TGTGCCAGCAGCTTAAGCCTTACAGGGGTTCAGGAGACCCAGTACTTC.

The V gene is TRBV6-4, the J gene TRBJ2-7; D is unclear. Per germline, CDR1 MRHNA and CDR2 SNTAGT. The CDR3 runs to 14 residues. The V end lost 2 bases, the J end lost 3 bases, and 11 bases lay between the germline ends. CDR3: CASSDPLVSYEQYF. The CDR3 DNA sequence: TGTGCCAGCAGTGACCCCCTAGTCAGCTACGAGCAGTACTTC.